The clone carrying this TCR beta chain was counted a few times. The antigen remains unidentified. This CDR3 is 12 amino acids long. The V end was cut by 1 base, the J end by 4 bases, with 7 bases between. Germline V CDR1 and CDR2: DFQATT, SNEGSKA (reference sequence). This entry comes from a study of T cells after yellow fever vaccination. Study outcomes and limitations: Clonotypes found in both CD4 and CD8 compartments made up a small share. Peaking on day 5 versus 15, the secondary response was faster but weaker. Abundant clonotypes from the bulk population could contaminate FACS-sorted repertoires.

The 5'RACE template-switching step produced TCR cDNA and added a universal primer site and UMIs. TCRdb re-derived calls from the 5' RACE reads in MiXCR, one entry per CDR3 protein. The sample consists of roughly 300,000 distinct CDR3 sequences, around 7.3% of them appearing once. The chain has TRBV20-1 and TRBJ1-2, with D uncertain. The sequence derives from a man aged 18 to 29 who received the YFV17D yellow fever vaccine. This specimen was PBMCs, taken about 41 days after the first yellow fever vaccination. In DNA, the CDR3 is TGCAGTGCTAGAGGTCCCGCCTATGGCTACACCTTC. Translating gives CSARGPAYGYTF.